This TCR beta chain was sequenced for a study of naive and memory T cell subsets. V was pared by 6 bases and J by 0 bases, with 5 bases of the junction left unmatched. CDR1 is DFQATT and CDR2 is SNEGSKA in the germline V gene (reference sequence). This CDR3 contains 13 residues. This clonotype came up many times. An equimolar mix of two oligonucleotides served as the beta constant-region primer for TRBC1 and TRBC2. The ligated cDNA underwent four PCR rounds using SP2 and nested alpha and beta constant-region primers. One entry per CDR3 protein, called by TCRdb with MiXCR from the UMI-ligation and nested PCR reads. The sample has just over 80,000 distinct CDR3 sequences, 9% seen once.

The V call is TRBV20-1, the J call TRBJ2-7; 7 nucleotides agree with TRBD1. This TCR derives from a human donor in good health. Sequencing was done on a sample of naive CD8+ T cells from blood. The CDR3 coding sequence is TGCAGTGCCCGACAGGGCTTCTCCTACGAGCAGTACTTC. The encoded protein is CSARQGFSYEQYF.